This TCR beta chain was identified during a study of blood T cells in healthy people across ages. Each sample provided at least 5 micrograms of extracted total RNA. Germline V CDR1 and CDR2: SEHNR, FQNEAQ (reference sequence). This CDR3 region has 14 residues. V shed 7 bases and J shed 3 bases, with 14 bases lying between them. Primers used in a second PCR of roughly 6 to 12 cycles were a sample-barcoded 5' primer and a J-beta primer mix. The authors tagged each cDNA molecule using a template-switch adaptor with 12 random nucleotides. TCRdb reprocessed the 5' RACE reads with MiXCR, giving one entry per CDR3 protein. Of 780,000 or so distinct CDR3 sequences detected, roughly three fifths appear once; the ten largest clones hold around a quarter.

The sequence was obtained from a man aged 40-49 years in good health. J is TRBJ2-3 and V is TRBV7-9, with D perhaps matching TRBD1 (6 bases). The sequencing sample was made of blood. The CDR3, as DNA: TGTGCCAGCAAAGGGTCAGGGGATACAGATACGCAGTATTTT. It codes for CASKGSGDTDTQYF.